What follows are 23 T cell receptor beta chains derived from one specimen sequenced in a study of CD8 T cells in Susac syndrome. With random hexamers, reverse transcription was performed on about 0.5 to 1 ug of RNA. TCRdb re-analysed the immunoSEQ multiplex PCR reads in MiXCR, keeping a single row per CDR3 protein. The profile shows tens of thousands of distinct CDR3 sequences, approximately 94% of them singletons. Sequences were obtained from CD8+ T cells from PBMCs. Receptor source: a human donor with multiple sclerosis.

This chain joins TRBV5-1 and TRBJ2-5; possibly TRBD2 for D (5 bases). Germline CDR1 and CDR2: SGHRS and YFSETQ. V was cut by 4 bases and J by 1 base, with 11 bases left in between. The CDR3 extends over 14 amino acids. The CDR3 region is CASSPPDFQETQYF. CDR3 sequence (DNA): TGCGCCAGCAGCCCGCCGGACTTCCAAGAGACCCAGTACTTC.

This clonotype has only a few counts. The V call is TRBV12-3 or TRBV12-4, the J call TRBJ2-7, with 10 bases matching TRBD2. V lost 5 bases to trimming and J lost 4 bases; unmatched junction nucleotides: 2. This CDR3 comprises 13 residues. This chain's CDR3 is CASSPGLAYEQYF. In DNA form, the CDR3 reads TGTGCCAGCAGTCCGGGACTAGCGTACGAGCAGTACTTC.

J is TRBJ2-1 and V is TRBV15, with 7 bases identical to TRBD2. Germline loops: CDR1 LNHNV, CDR2 YYDKDF (reference sequence). Trimming removed 3 bases from V and 8 bases from J; junction bases left unmatched: 13. This CDR3 comprises 16 residues. DNA for the CDR3: TGTGCCACCAGCAGTCCTGATGCGCGGGAGTACGATGAGCAGTTCTTC. Encoded protein: CATSSPDAREYDEQFF.

V and J are TRBV28 and TRBJ2-5; D gene unclear. The ends were cut back, 2 bases at V and 1 base at J, with 8 bases in the middle. The CDR3 is 14 amino acids. In germline, CDR1 is MDHEN, CDR2 SYDVKM. The CDR3 loop is CASSLPTLQETQYF. Written as DNA, the CDR3 is TGTGCCAGCAGTTTACCAACCCTCCAAGAGACCCAGTACTTC. Full variable domain (missing parts from reference TRBV28 and TRBJ2-5): DVKVTQSSRYLVKRTGEKVFLECVQDMDHENMFWYRQDPGLGLRLIYFSYDVKMKEKGDIPEGYSVSREKKERFSLILESASTNQTSMYLCASSLPTLQETQYFGPGTRLLVL.

The chain joins TRBV11-1 to TRBJ2-7; 8 nucleotides match TRBD2. The CDR3 covers 14 residues. V lost 2 bases and J lost 2; bases outside the gene matches: 2. Germline CDR1 SGHAT, CDR2 FQDESV (reference sequence). CDR3 coding DNA: TGTGCCAGCAGCTTACGGCGGGGGGCCTACGAGCAGTACTTC. Residues: CASSLRRGAYEQYF.

The J gene is TRBJ2-2, the V gene TRBV19, with 7 nucleotides matching TRBD1. Unmatched junction bases numbered 8, after V lost 4 bases and J lost 6 bases. This CDR3 is built from 15 residues. Germline V CDR1 and CDR2: LNHDA, SQIVND (reference sequence). CDR3 DNA: TGTGCCAGTAGTACGTTGACAGGGTTCGCCGGGGAGCTGTTTTTT. Encoded protein: CASSTLTGFAGELFF. Full variable domain (remainder filled in from reference TRBV19 and TRBJ2-2): DGGITQSPKYLFRKEGQNVTLSCEQNLNHDAMYWYRQDPGQGLRLIYYSQIVNDFQKGDIAEGYSVSREKKESFPLTVTSAQKNPTAFYLCASSTLTGFAGELFFGEGSRLTVL.

The chain joins TRBV5-4 to TRBJ1-2, with no clear D. CDR3 length: 13 residues. Trimming removed 2 bases from V and 4 bases from J, with 9 bases in between. CDR1 is SGHNT and CDR2 is YYREEE in the germline V gene (reference sequence). CDR3 DNA: TGTGCCAGCAGCTTAGGGTACGGCTATGGCTACACCTTC. Translating gives CASSLGYGYGYTF. The full variable domain, with the rest looked up from reference TRBV5-4 and TRBJ1-2, is ETGVTQSPTHLIKTRGQQVTLRCSSQSGHNTVSWYQQALGQGPQFIFQYYREEENGRGNFPPRFSGLQFPNYSSELNVNALELDDSALYLCASSLGYGYGYTFGSGTRLTVV.

The chain has TRBV3-1 and TRBJ2-3; D possibly corresponds to TRBD2 (6 bases). This CDR3 spans 13 amino acids. Germline CDR1 and CDR2: LGHDT and YNNKEL (reference sequence). The V gene lost 6 bases and the J gene lost 6 bases, with 13 bases spanning the gap. The CDR3 loop is CASRKEGMDTQYF. DNA of the CDR3: TGTGCCAGCAGAAAGGAGGGCATGGATACGCAGTATTTT.

The rearrangement uses TRBV27 and TRBJ2-7; 11 nucleotides match TRBD2. The CDR3 has 17 amino acids. V lost 6 bases, J lost 2 bases, and 12 bases stayed unmatched. The germline V gene has CDR1 MNHEY and CDR2 SMNVEV (reference sequence). The CDR3 DNA reads as TGTGCCAGCAGCCAGACCCCTATAGCGGGGGGGACCTACGAGCAGTACTTC. Its translation: CASSQTPIAGGTYEQYF.

This clonotype was detected a few times. CDR3 nucleotides: TGCAGCGTTCACGGAGGGGGTGACGAGCAGTACTTC. Translation gives CSVHGGGDEQYF. The chain couples TRBV29-1 to TRBJ2-7, with D tentatively TRBD1 or TRBD2 (6 bases each). V was shortened by 5 bases and J by 5 bases, with 13 bases between the two germline ends. The germline gives CDR1 SQVTM, CDR2 ANQGSEA. The CDR3 has 12 amino acids.

V and J are TRBV27 and TRBJ2-7; TRBD2 agrees at 8 bases. The CDR3 contains 17 residues. Per germline, CDR1 MNHEY and CDR2 SMNVEV (reference sequence). V lost 0 bases and J lost 3; bases outside the gene matches: 10. CDR3 DNA: TGTGCCAGCAGTTTATCGGGAGGCCTAGCGGGCCTCTACGAGCAGTACTTC. It encodes CASSLSGGLAGLYEQYF.

The chain uses TRBV28 and TRBJ1-1, with D possibly TRBD1 on 5 matching bases. CDR3 length: 14 amino acids. The germline V gene has CDR1 MDHEN and CDR2 SYDVKM. With 2 bases removed from V and 5 bases from J, the gap between germline ends came to 12 bases. The chain's CDR3 is CASSLSRAGTEAFF. In DNA, the CDR3 is TGTGCCAGCAGTTTAAGCAGGGCCGGAACTGAAGCTTTCTTT. Together with reference TRBV28 and TRBJ1-1, the CDR3 gives the full variable domain: DVKVTQSSRYLVKRTGEKVFLECVQDMDHENMFWYRQDPGLGLRLIYFSYDVKMKEKGDIPEGYSVSREKKERFSLILESASTNQTSMYLCASSLSRAGTEAFFGQGTRLTVV.

The chain has TRBV29-1 and TRBJ1-3; D unresolved. The germline V gene has CDR1 SQVTM and CDR2 ANQGSEA. The germline V and J ends were trimmed by 2 bases and 4 bases, with 15 bases remaining between them. The CDR3 runs 15 residues. CDR3 bases: TGCAGCGTTGAAACCGCGGGAACTCTCGGAAACACCATATATTTT. Translating gives CSVETAGTLGNTIYF.

The genes are TRBV20-1 and TRBJ1-5; D possibly corresponds to TRBD1 (6 bases). Germline-derived CDR1 and CDR2 are DFQATT and SNEGSKA (reference sequence). Trimming stripped 7 bases from V and 7 bases from J, with 23 bases between. This CDR3 has 15 amino acids. CDR3 sequence (DNA): TGCAGTGTTCAGCCCTCGGACAGATTACAGCAGCCCCAGCATTTT. It is translated as CSVQPSDRLQQPQHF.

The chain couples TRBV7-9 to TRBJ2-7, with TRBD1 identical over 11 bases. CDR3 length equals 15 residues. V trimming: 0 bases; J trimming: 6 bases; junction bases outside the gene matches: 4. Looked up from germline, CDR1 is SEHNR and CDR2 is FQNEAQ (reference sequence). The CDR3 reads CASSLASGQGVEQYF. CDR3 DNA sequence: TGTGCCAGCAGCTTAGCCTCGGGACAGGGGGTCGAGCAGTACTTC.

The rearrangement uses TRBV27 and TRBJ2-1; 8 bases align to TRBD2. V shed 6 bases, J shed 4 bases, and the junction held 8 bases outside the gene matches. The CDR3 totals 15 residues. Germline loops: CDR1 MNHEY, CDR2 SMNVEV (reference sequence). CDR3 loop: CASSITSGRYNEQFF. The CDR3 region has the DNA TGTGCCAGCAGCATCACTAGCGGCAGGTACAATGAGCAGTTCTTC.

The chain uses TRBV6-5 and TRBJ1-2; 8 bases map to TRBD1. V shed 0 bases and J 6 bases; nucleotides not matched to a gene: 3. Germline loops: CDR1 MNHEY, CDR2 SVGAGI. This CDR3 region has 14 residues. The CDR3 coding sequence is TGTGCCAGCAGTTACTCGACAGGGGATGATGGCTACACCTTC. Translating it yields CASSYSTGDDGYTF.

This chain connects TRBV19 to TRBJ1-1, with D uncertain. Trimming stripped 3 bases from V and 3 bases from J, with 14 bases between. Germline values: CDR1 LNHDA, CDR2 SQIVND (reference sequence). The CDR3 runs to 15 residues. This CDR3 reads CASSIYGDQDTEAFF. The CDR3 nucleotides read TGTGCCAGTAGTATTTACGGGGATCAGGACACTGAAGCTTTCTTT.

The V gene is TRBV2, the J gene TRBJ2-7; either TRBD1 or TRBD2 may fit D (5 bases each). The CDR3 loop spans 12 amino acids. V dropped 10 bases and J dropped 5 bases, with 15 bases sitting between them. Germline V gene data show CDR1 as SNHLY and CDR2 as FYNNEI. This chain's CDR3 is CAIPSGADEQYF. The CDR3 nucleotides read TGTGCCATTCCCTCCGGGGCGGACGAGCAGTACTTC.

This CDR3 reads CAWIDIALEAFF. The DNA of the CDR3 is TGTGCCTGGATCGACATCGCTCTTGAAGCTTTCTTT. The chain is built from TRBV30 and TRBJ1-1, with D hard to call. In germline, CDR1 is GTSNPN, CDR2 SVGIG (reference sequence). The CDR3 sequence is 12 residues long. V was cut by 4 bases and J by 7 bases, with 13 bases left in between.

The chain couples TRBV2 to TRBJ2-4; D perhaps matches TRBD1 (5 bases). The CDR3 is 13 amino acids. Germline CDR1 reads SNHLY; CDR2 reads FYNNEI. Trimming removed 3 bases from V and 8 bases from J, with 11 bases in between. CDR3 loop: CASSEGREDIQYF. For the CDR3, the DNA is TGTGCCAGCAGTGAGGGCAGGGAAGACATTCAGTACTTC.

This rearrangement joins TRBV6-5 to TRBJ2-3, with D uncertain. Germline V gives CDR1 MNHEY, CDR2 SVGAGI. This CDR3 has 14 amino acids. Trimming removed 2 bases at V and 3 bases at J, with 9 bases between. In DNA, the CDR3 is TGTGCCAGCAGTTACGACGACTTGACAGATACGCAGTATTTT. Protein product: CASSYDDLTDTQYF.

The chain joins TRBV27 to TRBJ2-3; D is possibly TRBD1 (5 bases). CDR1 is MNHEY and CDR2 is SMNVEV in the germline V gene (reference sequence). V was clipped by 1 base and J by 2 bases, with 10 bases between them. CDR3 length equals 15 residues. The CDR3 here is CASSLYQGTTDTQYF. As DNA, the CDR3 is TGTGCCAGCAGTTTATACCAGGGTACCACAGATACGCAGTATTTT.